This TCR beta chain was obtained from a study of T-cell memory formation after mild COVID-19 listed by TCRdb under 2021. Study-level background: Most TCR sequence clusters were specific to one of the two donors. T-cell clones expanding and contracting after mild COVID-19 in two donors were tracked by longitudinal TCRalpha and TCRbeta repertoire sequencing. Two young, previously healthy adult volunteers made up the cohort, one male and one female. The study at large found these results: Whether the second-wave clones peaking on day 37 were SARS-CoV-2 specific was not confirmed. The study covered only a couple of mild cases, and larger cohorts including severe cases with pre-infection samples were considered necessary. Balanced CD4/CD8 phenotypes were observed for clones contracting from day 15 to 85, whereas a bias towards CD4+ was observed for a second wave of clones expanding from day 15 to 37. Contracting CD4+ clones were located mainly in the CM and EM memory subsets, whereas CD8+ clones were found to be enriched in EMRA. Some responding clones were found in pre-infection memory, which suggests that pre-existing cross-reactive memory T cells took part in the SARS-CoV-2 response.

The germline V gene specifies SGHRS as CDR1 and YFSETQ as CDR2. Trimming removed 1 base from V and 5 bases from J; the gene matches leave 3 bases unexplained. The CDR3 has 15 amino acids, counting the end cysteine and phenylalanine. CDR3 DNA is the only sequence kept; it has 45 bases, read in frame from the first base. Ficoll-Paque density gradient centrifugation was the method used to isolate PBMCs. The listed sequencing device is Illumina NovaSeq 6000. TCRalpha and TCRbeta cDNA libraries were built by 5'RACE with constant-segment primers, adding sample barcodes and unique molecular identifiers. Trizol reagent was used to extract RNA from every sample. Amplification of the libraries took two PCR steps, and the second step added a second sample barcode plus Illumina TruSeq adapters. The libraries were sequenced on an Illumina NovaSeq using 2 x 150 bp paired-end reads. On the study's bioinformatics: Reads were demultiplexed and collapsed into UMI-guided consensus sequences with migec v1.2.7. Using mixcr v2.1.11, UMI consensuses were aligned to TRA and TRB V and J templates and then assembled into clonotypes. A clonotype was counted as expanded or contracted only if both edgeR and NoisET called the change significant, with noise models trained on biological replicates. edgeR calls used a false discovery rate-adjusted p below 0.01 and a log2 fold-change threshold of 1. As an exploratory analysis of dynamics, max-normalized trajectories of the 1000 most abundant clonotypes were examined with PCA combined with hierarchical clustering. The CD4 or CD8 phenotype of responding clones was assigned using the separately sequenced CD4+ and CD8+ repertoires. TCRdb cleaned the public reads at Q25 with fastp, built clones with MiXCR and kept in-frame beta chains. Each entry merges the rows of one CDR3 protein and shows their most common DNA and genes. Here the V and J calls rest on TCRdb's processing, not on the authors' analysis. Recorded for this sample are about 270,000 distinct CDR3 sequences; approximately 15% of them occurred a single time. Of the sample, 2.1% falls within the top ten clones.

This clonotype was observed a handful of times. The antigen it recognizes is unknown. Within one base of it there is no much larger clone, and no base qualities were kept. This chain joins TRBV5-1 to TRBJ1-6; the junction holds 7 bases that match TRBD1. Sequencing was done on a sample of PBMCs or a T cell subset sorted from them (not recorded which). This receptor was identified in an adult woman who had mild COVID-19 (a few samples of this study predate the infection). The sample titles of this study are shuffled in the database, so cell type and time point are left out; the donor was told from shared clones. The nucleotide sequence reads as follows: TGCGCCAGCAGCTTGAGGGGACAGAATAATTCACCCCTCCACTTT. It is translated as CASSLRGQNNSPLHF.